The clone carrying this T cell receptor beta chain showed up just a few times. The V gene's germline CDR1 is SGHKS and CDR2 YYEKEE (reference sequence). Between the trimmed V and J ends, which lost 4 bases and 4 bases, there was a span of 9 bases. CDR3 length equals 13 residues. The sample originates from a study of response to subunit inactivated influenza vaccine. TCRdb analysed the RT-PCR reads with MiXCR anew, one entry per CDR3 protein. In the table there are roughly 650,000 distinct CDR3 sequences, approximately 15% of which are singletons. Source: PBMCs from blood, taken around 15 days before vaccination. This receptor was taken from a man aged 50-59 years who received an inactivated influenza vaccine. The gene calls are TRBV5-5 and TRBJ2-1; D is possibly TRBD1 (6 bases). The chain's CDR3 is CASSRTVYNEQFF. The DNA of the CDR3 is TGTGCCAGCAGCCGGACAGTTTACAATGAGCAGTTCTTC.